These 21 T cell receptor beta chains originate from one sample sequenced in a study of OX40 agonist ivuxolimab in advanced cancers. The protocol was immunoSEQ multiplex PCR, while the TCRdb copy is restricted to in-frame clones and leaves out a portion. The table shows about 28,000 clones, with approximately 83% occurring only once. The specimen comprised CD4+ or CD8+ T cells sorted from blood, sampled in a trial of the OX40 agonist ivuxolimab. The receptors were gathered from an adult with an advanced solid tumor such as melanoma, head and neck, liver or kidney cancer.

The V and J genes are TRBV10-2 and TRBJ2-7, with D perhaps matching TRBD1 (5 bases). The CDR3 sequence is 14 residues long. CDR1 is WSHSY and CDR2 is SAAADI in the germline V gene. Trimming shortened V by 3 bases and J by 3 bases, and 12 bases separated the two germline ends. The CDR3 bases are TGCGCCAGCAGTGATTTGGGGCCCGGCTACGAGCAGTACTTC. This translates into CASSDLGPGYEQYF.

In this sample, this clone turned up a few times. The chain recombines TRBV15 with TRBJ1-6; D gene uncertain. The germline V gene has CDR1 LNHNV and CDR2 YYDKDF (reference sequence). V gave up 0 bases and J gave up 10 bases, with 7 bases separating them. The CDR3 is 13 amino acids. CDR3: CATSRDMASPLHF. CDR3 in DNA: TGTGCCACCAGCAGAGATATGGCGTCACCCCTCCACTTT. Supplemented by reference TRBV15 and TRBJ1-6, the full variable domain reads DAMVIQNPRYQVTQFGKPVTLSCSQTLNHNVMYWYQQKSSQAPKLLFHYYDKDFNNEADTPDNFQSRRPNTSFCFLDIRSPGLGDTAMYLCATSRDMASPLHFGNGTRLTVT.

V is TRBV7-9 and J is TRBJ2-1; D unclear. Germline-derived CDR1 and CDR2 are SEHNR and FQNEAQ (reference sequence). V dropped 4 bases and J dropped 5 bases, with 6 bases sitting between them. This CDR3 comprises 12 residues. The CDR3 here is CASSSLDNEQFF. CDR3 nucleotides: TGTGCCAGCAGCTCTTTAGACAATGAGCAGTTCTTC.

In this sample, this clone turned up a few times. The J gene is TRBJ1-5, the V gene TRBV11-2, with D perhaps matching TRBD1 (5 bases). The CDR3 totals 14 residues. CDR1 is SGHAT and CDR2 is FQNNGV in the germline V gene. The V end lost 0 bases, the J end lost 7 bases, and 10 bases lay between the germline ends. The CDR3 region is CASSLDGGDQPQHF. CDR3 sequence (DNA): TGTGCCAGCAGCTTAGATGGGGGAGACCAGCCCCAGCATTTT.

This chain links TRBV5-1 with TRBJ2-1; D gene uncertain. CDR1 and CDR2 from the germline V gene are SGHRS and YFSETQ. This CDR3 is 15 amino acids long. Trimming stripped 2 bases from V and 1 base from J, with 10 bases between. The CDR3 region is CASSFGERSYNEQFF. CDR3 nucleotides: TGCGCCAGCAGCTTTGGAGAAAGGTCCTACAATGAGCAGTTCTTC.

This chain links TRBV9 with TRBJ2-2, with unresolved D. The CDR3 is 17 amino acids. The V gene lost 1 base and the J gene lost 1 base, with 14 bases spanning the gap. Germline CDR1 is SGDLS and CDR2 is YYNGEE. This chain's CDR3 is CASSVSVEIRNTGELFF. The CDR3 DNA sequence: TGTGCCAGCAGCGTAAGCGTAGAGATAAGGAACACCGGGGAGCTGTTTTTT.

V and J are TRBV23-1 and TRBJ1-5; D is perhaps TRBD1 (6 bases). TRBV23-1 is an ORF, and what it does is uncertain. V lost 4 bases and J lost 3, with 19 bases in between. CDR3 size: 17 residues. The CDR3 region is CASSRFGEQGYNQPQHF. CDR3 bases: TGCGCCAGCAGTCGCTTCGGGGAACAGGGCTACAATCAGCCCCAGCATTTT.

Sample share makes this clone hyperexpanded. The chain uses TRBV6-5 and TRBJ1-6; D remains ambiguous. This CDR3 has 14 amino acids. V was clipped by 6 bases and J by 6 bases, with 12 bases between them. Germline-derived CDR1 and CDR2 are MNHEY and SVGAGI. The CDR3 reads CASSFGIFNSPLHF. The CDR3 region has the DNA TGTGCCAGCAGCTTCGGGATATTTAATTCACCCCTCCACTTT.

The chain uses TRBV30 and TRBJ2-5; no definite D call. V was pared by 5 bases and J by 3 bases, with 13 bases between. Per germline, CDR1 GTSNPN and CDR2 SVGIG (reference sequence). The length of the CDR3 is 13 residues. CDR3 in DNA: TGTGCCTGGGGGATAACAAGGGAAGAGACCCAGTACTTC. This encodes CAWGITREETQYF.

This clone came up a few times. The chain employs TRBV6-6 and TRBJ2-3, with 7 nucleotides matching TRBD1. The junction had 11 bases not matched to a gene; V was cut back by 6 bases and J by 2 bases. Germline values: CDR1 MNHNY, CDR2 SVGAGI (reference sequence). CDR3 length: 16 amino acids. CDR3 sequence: CASSPFTGALTDTQYF. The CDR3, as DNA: TGTGCCAGCAGCCCGTTTACAGGGGCACTCACAGATACGCAGTATTTT.

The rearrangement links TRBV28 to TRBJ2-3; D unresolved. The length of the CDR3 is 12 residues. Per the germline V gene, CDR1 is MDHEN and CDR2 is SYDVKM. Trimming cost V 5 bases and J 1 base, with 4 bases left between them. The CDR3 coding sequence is TGTGCCAGCAGTGTAGGCACAGATACGCAGTATTTT. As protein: CASSVGTDTQYF.

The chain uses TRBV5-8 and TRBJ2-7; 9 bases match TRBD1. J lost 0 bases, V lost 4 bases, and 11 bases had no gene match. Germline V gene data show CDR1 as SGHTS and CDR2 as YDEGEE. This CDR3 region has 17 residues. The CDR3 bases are TGTGCCAGCAGCGGACTACAGGGGGCGCGTCTCTCCTACGAGCAGTACTTC. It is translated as CASSGLQGARLSYEQYF. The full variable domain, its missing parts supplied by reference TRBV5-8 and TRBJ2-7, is EAGVTQSPTHLIKTRGQQATLRCSPISGHTSVYWYQQALGLGLQFLLWYDEGEERNRGNFPPRFSGRQFPNYSSELNVNALELEDSALYLCASSGLQGARLSYEQYFGPGTRLTVT.

CDR3 in DNA: TGTGCCAGCAGCTTAGTCCCACCAAGACAGTCTGGTAATGAGCAGTTCTTC. This sequence encodes CASSLVPPRQSGNEQFF. V is TRBV7-6 and J is TRBJ2-1; tentatively, D is TRBD1 (5 bases). The V end was cut by 1 base, the J end by 7 bases, with 20 bases between. Germline-derived CDR1 and CDR2 are SGHVS and FNYEAQ. The CDR3 loop spans 17 amino acids.

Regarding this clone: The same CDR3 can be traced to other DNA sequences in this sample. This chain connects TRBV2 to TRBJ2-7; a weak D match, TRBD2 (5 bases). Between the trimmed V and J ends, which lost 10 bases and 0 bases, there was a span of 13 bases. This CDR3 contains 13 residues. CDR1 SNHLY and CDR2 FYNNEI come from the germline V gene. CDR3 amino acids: CAILTGISYEQYF. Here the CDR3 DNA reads TGTGCCATCCTGACGGGGATCTCCTACGAGCAGTACTTC.

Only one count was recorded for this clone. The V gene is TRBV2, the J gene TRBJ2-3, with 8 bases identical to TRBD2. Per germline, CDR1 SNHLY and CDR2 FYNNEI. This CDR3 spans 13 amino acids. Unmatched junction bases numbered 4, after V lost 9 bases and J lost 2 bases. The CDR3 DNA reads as TGTGCCAGAGGGACTAGTTACACAGATACGCAGTATTTT. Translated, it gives CARGTSYTDTQYF.

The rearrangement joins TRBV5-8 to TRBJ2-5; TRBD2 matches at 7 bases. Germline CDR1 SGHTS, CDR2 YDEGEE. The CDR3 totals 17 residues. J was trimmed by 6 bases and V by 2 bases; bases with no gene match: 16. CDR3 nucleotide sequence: TGTGCCAGCAGCTTTTTCGGGGGAGGGGCTGACCGGCAGACCCAGTACTTC. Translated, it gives CASSFFGGGADRQTQYF.

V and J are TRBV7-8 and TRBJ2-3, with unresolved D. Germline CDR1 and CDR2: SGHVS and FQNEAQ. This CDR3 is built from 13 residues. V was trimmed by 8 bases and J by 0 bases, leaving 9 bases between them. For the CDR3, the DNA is TGTGCCAGCTCATTCGGAAGCACAGATACGCAGTATTTT. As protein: CASSFGSTDTQYF. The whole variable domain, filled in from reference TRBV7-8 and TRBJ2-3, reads GAGVSQSPRYKVAKRGQDVALRCDPISGHVSLFWYQQALGQGPEFLTYFQNEAQLDKSGLPSDRFFAERPEGSVSTLKIQRTQQEDSAVYLCASSFGSTDTQYFGPGTRLTVL.

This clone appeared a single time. The CDR3: CASSVAGGIFYEQYF. DNA of the CDR3: TGTGCCAGCAGCGTAGCAGGGGGCATATTTTACGAGCAGTACTTC. The chain combines TRBV9 with TRBJ2-7; 8 bases fit TRBD1. Trimming at V came to 0 bases and at J to 4 bases, leaving 6 bases not matched to a gene. The CDR3 runs 15 residues. In germline, CDR1 is SGDLS, CDR2 YYNGEE.

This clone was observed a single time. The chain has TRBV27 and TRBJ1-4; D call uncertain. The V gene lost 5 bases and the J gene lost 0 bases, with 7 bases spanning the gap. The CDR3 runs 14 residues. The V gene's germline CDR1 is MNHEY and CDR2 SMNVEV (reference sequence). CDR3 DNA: TGTGCCAGCAGTGAGACGGCAACTAATGAAAAACTGTTTTTT. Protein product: CASSETATNEKLFF.

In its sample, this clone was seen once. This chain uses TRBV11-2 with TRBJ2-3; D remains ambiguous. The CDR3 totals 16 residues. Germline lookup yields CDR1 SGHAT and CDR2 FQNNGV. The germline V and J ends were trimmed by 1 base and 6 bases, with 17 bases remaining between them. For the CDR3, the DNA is TGTGCCAGCAGCTTAGGAGTGGGTTCCAGCAGGGATACGCAGTATTTT. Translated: CASSLGVGSSRDTQYF.

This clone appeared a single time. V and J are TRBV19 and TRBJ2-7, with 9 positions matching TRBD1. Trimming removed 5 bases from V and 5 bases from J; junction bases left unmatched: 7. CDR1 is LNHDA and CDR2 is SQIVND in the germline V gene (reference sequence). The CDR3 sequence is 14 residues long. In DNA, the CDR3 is TGTGCCAGTAGTCCCTACGGACAGGGGAACGAGCAGTACTTC. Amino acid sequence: CASSPYGQGNEQYF.